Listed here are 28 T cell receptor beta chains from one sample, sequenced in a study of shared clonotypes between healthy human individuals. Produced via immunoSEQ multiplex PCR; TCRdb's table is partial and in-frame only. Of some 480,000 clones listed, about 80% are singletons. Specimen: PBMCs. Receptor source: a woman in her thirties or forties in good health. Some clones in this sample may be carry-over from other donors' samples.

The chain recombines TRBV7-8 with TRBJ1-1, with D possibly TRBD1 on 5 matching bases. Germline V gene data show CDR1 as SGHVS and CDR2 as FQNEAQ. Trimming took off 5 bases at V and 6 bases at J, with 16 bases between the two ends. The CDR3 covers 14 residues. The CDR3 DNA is TGTGCCAGCAGCAAAAAGAGGGGATCTGCTGAAGCTTTCTTT. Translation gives CASSKKRGSAEAFF. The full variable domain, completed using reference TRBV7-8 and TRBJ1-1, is GAGVSQSPRYKVAKRGQDVALRCDPISGHVSLFWYQQALGQGPEFLTYFQNEAQLDKSGLPSDRFFAERPEGSVSTLKIQRTQQEDSAVYLCASSKKRGSAEAFFGQGTRLTVV.

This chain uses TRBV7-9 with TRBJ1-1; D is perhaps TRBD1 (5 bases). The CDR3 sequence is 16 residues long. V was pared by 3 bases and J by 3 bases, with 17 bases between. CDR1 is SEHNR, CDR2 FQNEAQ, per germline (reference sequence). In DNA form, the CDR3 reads TGTGCCAGCAGCTTGGGGGTATCGTCGGGCGACACTGAAGCTTTCTTT. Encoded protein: CASSLGVSSGDTEAFF.

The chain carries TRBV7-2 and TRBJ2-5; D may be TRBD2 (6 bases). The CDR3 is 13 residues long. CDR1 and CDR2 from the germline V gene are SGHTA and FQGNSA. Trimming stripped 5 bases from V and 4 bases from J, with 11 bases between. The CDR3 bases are TGTGCCAGCAGCACCAATAGCGGAGAGACCCAGTACTTC. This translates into CASSTNSGETQYF.

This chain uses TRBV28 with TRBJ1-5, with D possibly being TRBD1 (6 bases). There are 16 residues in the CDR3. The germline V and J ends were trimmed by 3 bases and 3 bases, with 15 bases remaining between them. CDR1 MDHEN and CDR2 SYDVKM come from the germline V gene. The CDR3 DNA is TGTGCCAGCAGTTTCAGGGCGGGGGGCGTCAATCAGCCCCAGCATTTT. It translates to CASSFRAGGVNQPQHF. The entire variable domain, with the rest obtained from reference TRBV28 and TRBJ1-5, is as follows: DVKVTQSSRYLVKRTGEKVFLECVQDMDHENMFWYRQDPGLGLRLIYFSYDVKMKEKGDIPEGYSVSREKKERFSLILESASTNQTSMYLCASSFRAGGVNQPQHFGDGTRLSIL.

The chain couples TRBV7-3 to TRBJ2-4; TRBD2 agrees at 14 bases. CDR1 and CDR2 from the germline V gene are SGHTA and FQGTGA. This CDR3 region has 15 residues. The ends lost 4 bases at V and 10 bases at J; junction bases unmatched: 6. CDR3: CASSSGLAGENIQYF. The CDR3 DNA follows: TGTGCCAGCAGCTCGGGACTAGCGGGAGAGAATATTCAGTACTTC.

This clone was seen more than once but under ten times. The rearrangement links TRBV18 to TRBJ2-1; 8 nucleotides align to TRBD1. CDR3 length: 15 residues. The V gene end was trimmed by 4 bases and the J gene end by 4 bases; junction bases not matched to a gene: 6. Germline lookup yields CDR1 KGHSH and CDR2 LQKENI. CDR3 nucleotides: TGTGCCAGCTCACAACCGGGACAGGAGTACAATGAGCAGTTCTTC. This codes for CASSQPGQEYNEQFF.

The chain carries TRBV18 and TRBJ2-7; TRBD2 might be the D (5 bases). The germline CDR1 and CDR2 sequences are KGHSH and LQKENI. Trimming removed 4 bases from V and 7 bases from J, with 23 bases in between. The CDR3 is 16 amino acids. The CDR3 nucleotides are TGTGCCAGCTCACAATCGTGGGCGCTCGGGATGGGGGAGCAGTACTTC. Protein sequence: CASSQSWALGMGEQYF.

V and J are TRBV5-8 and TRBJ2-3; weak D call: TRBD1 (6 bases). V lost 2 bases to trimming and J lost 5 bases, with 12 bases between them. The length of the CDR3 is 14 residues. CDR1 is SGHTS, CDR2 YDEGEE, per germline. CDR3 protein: CASSFRDTRDTQYF. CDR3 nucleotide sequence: TGTGCCAGCAGCTTCCGGGACACCCGAGATACGCAGTATTTT. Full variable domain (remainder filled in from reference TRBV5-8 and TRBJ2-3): EAGVTQSPTHLIKTRGQQATLRCSPISGHTSVYWYQQALGLGLQFLLWYDEGEERNRGNFPPRFSGRQFPNYSSELNVNALELEDSALYLCASSFRDTRDTQYFGPGTRLTVL.

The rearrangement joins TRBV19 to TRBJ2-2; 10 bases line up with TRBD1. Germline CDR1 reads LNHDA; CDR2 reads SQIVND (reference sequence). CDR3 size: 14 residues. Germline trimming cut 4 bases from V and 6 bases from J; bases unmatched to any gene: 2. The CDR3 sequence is CASSTGTGAGELFF. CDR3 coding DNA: TGTGCCAGTAGTACCGGGACAGGGGCCGGGGAGCTGTTTTTT. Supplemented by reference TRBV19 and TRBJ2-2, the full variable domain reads DGGITQSPKYLFRKEGQNVTLSCEQNLNHDAMYWYRQDPGQGLRLIYYSQIVNDFQKGDIAEGYSVSREKKESFPLTVTSAQKNPTAFYLCASSTGTGAGELFFGEGSRLTVL.

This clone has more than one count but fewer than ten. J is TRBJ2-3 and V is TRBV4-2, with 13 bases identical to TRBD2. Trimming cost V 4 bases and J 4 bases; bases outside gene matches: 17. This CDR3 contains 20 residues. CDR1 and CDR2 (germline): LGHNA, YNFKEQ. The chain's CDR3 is CASSLRIGLAGEGGADTQYF. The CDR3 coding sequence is TGTGCCAGCAGCCTTAGGATAGGACTAGCGGGAGAGGGGGGGGCAGATACGCAGTATTTT.

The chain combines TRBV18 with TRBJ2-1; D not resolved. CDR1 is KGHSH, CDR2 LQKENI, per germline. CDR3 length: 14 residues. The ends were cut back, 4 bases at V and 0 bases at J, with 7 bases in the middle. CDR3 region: CASSRASSYNEQFF. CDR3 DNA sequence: TGTGCCAGCTCACGAGCCAGCTCCTACAATGAGCAGTTCTTC.

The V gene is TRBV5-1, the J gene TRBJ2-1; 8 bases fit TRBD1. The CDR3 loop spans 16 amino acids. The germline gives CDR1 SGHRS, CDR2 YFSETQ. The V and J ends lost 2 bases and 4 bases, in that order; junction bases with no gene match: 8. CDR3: CASSFRTGNRYNEQFF. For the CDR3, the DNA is TGCGCCAGCAGCTTCAGGACAGGGAATAGATACAATGAGCAGTTCTTC.

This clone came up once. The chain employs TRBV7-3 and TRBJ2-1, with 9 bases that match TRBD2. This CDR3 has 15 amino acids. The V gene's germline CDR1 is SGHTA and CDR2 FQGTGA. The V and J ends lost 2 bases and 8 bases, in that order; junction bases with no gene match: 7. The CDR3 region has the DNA TGTGCCAGCAGCTTATGGGCTAGCGGGAATGATGAGCAGTTCTTC. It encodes CASSLWASGNDEQFF.

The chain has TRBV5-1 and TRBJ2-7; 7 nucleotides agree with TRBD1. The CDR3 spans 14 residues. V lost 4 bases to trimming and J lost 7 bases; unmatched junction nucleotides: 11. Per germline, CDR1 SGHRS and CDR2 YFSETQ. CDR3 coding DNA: TGCGCCAGCAGCCCTACCAGACAGGGTTGGGAGCAGTACTTC. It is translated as CASSPTRQGWEQYF.

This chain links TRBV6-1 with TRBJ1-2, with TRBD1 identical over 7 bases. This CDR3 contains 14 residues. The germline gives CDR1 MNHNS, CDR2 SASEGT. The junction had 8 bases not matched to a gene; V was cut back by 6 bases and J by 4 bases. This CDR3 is CASRVTGTAYGYTF. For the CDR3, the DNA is TGTGCCAGCAGAGTTACCGGGACAGCCTATGGCTACACCTTC.

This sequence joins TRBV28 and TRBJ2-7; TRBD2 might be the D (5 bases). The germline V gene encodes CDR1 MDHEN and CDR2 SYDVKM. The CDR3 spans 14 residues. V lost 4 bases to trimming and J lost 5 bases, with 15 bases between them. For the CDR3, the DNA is TGTGCCAGCAGTTGGGCGGAAGGGCGGGACGAGCAGTACTTC. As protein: CASSWAEGRDEQYF. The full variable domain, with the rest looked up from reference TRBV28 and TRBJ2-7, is DVKVTQSSRYLVKRTGEKVFLECVQDMDHENMFWYRQDPGLGLRLIYFSYDVKMKEKGDIPEGYSVSREKKERFSLILESASTNQTSMYLCASSWAEGRDEQYFGPGTRLTVT.

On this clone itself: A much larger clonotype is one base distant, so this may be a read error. Here the CDR3 DNA reads TGTGCCAGCAGCCGGGACAATAATGAAAAACTGTTTTTT. This gives the protein CASSRDNNEKLFF. This rearrangement joins TRBV7-9 to TRBJ1-4; maybe TRBD1 (6 bases). Germline lookup yields CDR1 SEHNR and CDR2 FQNEAQ (reference sequence). V lost 5 bases and J lost 4, with 8 bases in between. The CDR3 has 13 amino acids.

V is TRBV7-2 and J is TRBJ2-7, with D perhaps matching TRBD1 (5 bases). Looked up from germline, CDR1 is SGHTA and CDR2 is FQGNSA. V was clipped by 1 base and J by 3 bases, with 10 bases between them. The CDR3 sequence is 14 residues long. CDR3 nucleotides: TGTGCCAGCAGCTTAGGGGCAGGGTACTACGAGCAGTACTTC. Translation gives CASSLGAGYYEQYF.

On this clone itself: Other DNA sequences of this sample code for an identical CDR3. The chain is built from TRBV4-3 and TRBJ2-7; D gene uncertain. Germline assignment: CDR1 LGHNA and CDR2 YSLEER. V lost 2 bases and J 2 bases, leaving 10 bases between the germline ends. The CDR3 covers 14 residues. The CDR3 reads CASSQTEGPYEQYF. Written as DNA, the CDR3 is TGCGCCAGCAGCCAAACAGAAGGACCCTACGAGCAGTACTTC.

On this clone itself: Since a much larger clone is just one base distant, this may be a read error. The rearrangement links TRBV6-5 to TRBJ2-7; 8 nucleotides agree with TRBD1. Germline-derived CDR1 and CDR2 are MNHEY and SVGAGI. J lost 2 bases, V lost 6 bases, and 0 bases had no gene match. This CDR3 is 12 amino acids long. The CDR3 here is CASRDRAYEQYF. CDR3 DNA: TGTGCCAGCAGGGACAGGGCCTACGAGCAGTACTTC.

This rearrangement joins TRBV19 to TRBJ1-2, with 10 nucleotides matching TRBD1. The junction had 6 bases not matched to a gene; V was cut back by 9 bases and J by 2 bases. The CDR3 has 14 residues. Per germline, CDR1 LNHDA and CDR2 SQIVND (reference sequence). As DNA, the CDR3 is TGTGCCAGCCGAGGACAGGGGGTAAACTATGGCTACACCTTC. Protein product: CASRGQGVNYGYTF.

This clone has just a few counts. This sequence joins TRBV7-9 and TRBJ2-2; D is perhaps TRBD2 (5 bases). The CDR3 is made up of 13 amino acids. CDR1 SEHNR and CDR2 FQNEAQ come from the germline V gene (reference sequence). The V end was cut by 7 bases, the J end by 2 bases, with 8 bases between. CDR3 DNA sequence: TGTGCCAGCACCCCGGGAAACACCGGGGAGCTGTTTTTT. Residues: CASTPGNTGELFF. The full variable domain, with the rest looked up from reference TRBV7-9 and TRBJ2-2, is DTGVSQNPRHKITKRGQNVTFRCDPISEHNRLYWYRQTLGQGPEFLTYFQNEAQLEKSRLLSDRFSAERPKGSFSTLEIQRTEQGDSAMYLCASTPGNTGELFFGEGSRLTVL.

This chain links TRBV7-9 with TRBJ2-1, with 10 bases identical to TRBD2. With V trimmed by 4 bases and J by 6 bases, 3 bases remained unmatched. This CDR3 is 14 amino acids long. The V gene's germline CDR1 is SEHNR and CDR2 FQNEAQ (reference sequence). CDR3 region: CASSSGLATNEQFF. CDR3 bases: TGTGCCAGCAGCTCGGGACTAGCGACCAATGAGCAGTTCTTC.

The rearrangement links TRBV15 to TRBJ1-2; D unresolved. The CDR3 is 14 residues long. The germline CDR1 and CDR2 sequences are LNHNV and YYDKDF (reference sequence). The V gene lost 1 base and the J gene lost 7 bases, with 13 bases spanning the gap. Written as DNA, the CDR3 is TGTGCCACCAGCAGAGCCCTTTCCGAGGGTGGCTACACCTTC. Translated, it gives CATSRALSEGGYTF.

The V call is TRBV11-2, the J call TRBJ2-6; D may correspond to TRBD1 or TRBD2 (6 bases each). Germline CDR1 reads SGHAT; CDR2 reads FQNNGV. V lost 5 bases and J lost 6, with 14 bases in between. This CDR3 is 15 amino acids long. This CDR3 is CASSQGGIEANVLTF. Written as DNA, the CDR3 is TGTGCCAGCAGCCAAGGGGGGATCGAGGCCAACGTCCTGACTTTC.

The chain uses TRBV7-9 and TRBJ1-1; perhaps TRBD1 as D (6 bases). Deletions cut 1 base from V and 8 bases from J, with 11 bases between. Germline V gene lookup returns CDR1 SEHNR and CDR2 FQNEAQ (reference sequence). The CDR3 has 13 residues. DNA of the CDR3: TGTGCCAGCAGCTTAGGTCTTAGGGGGGAAGCTTTCTTT. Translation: CASSLGLRGEAFF.

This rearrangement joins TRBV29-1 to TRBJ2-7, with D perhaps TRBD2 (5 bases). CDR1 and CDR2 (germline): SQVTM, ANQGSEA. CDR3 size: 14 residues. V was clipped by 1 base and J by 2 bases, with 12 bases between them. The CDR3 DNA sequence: TGCAGCGTTGAAGGGGAGAAGAATACCTACGAGCAGTACTTC. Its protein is CSVEGEKNTYEQYF.

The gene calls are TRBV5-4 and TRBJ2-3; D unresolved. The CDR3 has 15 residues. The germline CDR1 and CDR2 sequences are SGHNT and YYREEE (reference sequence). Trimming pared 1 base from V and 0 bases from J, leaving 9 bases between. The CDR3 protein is CASSLYYLSTDTQYF. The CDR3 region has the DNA TGTGCCAGCAGCTTGTACTATTTGAGCACAGATACGCAGTATTTT.